This is a list of T cell receptor beta chains from one sample in a study of Graves' ophthalmopathy and Graves' hyperthyroidism. TCRdb processed the multiplex PCR reads anew with MiXCR; each CDR3 protein has one entry. The sample has over a million distinct CDR3 sequences, about 38% seen once. The sample consisted of peripheral blood or thyroid tissue (not recorded which). These receptors originate from an adult man with Graves' hyperthyroidism. Both conserved end residues are part of each CDR3. D genes are given only for firm matches. Size is stated for part of the rows, as once, few or many counts, or as a class when the clone is expanded.

d_call	v_call	j_call	clone_size	cdr3_nt	cdr3_aa
.	TRBV29-1	TRBJ1-1	.	TGCAGCGTTGGTAGGAGGAACACTGAAGCTTTCTTT	CSVGRRNTEAFF
TRBD1	TRBV7-8	TRBJ2-7	few	TGTGCCAGCAGCTTAGAGCCCAGACAGGGGACAACCTACGAGCAGTACTTC	CASSLEPRQGTTYEQYF
TRBD2	TRBV4-3	TRBJ2-2	.	TGCGCCAGCAGCCTAGTAGCGGGAGGGCCTATATTAGGGGAGCTGTTTTTT	CASSLVAGGPILGELFF
.	TRBV29-1	TRBJ1-2	few	TGCAGCGTTGAGTCCGGGGATGCCTATGGCTACACCTTC	CSVESGDAYGYTF
.	TRBV10-3	TRBJ2-7	.	TGTGCCATCAGTGAAGGTGAGCAGTACTTC	CAISEGEQYF
.	TRBV7-2	TRBJ1-2	few	TGTGCCAGCAGCCAAACGTCAGGGAGTAACTATGGCTACACCTTC	CASSQTSGSNYGYTF
.	TRBV6-6	TRBJ1-5	few	TGTGCCAGCAGTGAAGATGTCCCGCAGAGCAATCAGCCCCAGCATTTT	CASSEDVPQSNQPQHF
TRBD2	TRBV11-2	TRBJ2-7	.	TGTGCCAGCAGACCAAGGGCGGGAGCCGGGGAGCAGTACTTC	CASRPRAGAGEQYF
.	TRBV11-2	TRBJ2-1	once	TGTGCCAGCAGCTTAGTACCCACATACAATGAGCAGTTCTTC	CASSLVPTYNEQFF
.	TRBV2	TRBJ1-4	few	TGTACCAGCAGTGAGGTGGGGAAGTTCGTTAATGAAAAACTGTTTTTT	CTSSEVGKFVNEKLFF
TRBD1	TRBV20-1	TRBJ2-7	.	TGCAGTGCTATTGGACAGGCTTCCTACGAGCAGTACTTC	CSAIGQASYEQYF
TRBD1	TRBV7-3	TRBJ1-3	.	TGTGCCAGCAGCCCAGACAGGGGGTATGGAGGAAACACCATATATTTT	CASSPDRGYGGNTIYF
TRBD2	TRBV4-1	TRBJ2-7	once	TGCGCCAGCAGCCAAGATTACCGCCAGCGGGGCTCCTACGAGCAGTACTTC	CASSQDYRQRGSYEQYF
TRBD1	TRBV10-3	TRBJ1-3	many	TGTGCCATCAACGACGGGACAGGGGTTGGAAACACCATATATTTT	CAINDGTGVGNTIYF
.	TRBV5-1	TRBJ1-1	.	TGCGCCAGCAGCATATGGACAGCGAACACTGAAGCTTTCTTT	CASSIWTANTEAFF
.	TRBV6-5	TRBJ1-3	.	TGTGCCAGCAGACCTGACGGCCTAAGAAACACCATATATTTT	CASRPDGLRNTIYF
TRBD1	TRBV20-1	TRBJ2-2	.	TGCAGTGCTAGAGAACAGGGGCAGACTAACACCGGGGAGCTGTTTTTT	CSAREQGQTNTGELFF
.	TRBV4-1	TRBJ1-1	few	TGCGCCAGCAGCCAGAGACAGCACATGAACACTGAAGCTTTCTTT	CASSQRQHMNTEAFF
.	TRBV11-2	TRBJ2-5	many	TGTGCCAGCAGCTCCCGGCAAGGTCTGGTTGTGACCCAGTACTTC	CASSSRQGLVVTQYF
TRBD1	TRBV27	TRBJ1-6	.	TGTGCCAGCAGGCAAGACAGGGACGGATATTCACCCCTCCACTTT	CASRQDRDGYSPLHF